This paragraph covers one T cell receptor beta chain sequence. The data belong to a study of monozygotic twins with inflammatory bowel disease. Added by template switching were UMIs that each held a 6-nucleotide sample barcode. TCRdb re-called the 5' RACE reads; every CDR3 protein appears as one record, without DNA. The sample data list a few hundred thousand distinct CDR3 sequences. The source material was blood. The sequence was collected from a human donor with ulcerative colitis or Crohn's disease, or a healthy co-twin of an affected twin (not recorded which).

CDR3 in amino acids: CSAREVPENIQYF. The V and J genes are TRBV20-1 and TRBJ2-4; the TCRdb call, TRBD1, lacks DNA for checking. The CDR3 runs to 13 residues. Germline-derived CDR1 and CDR2 are DFQATT and SNEGSKA (reference sequence).